The 8 T cell receptor beta chains below were found in one sample sequenced in a study of CD8+CD57+ T cells in acquired aplastic anemia. For CDR3 and TCR beta VDJ profiling, genomic DNA was the template used. TCRdb reanalysed the reads using MiXCR and keeps one entry per CDR3 protein. The sample carries some 200,000 distinct CDR3 sequences, 65% recorded once. Patients picked for sequencing had shown CD8+CD57+ cell expansion detected by flow cytometry. Source material: sorted CD4+, CD8+, or CD8+CD57+ T cells (not recorded which) from PBMCs. These receptors were collected from a human donor with aplastic anemia.

In this sample, this clonotype turned up many times. This sequence joins TRBV28 and TRBJ2-1; no firm D call. The V gene lost 0 bases and the J gene lost 6 bases, with 3 bases spanning the gap. CDR3 size: 12 residues. Per germline, CDR1 MDHEN and CDR2 SYDVKM. For the CDR3, the DNA is TGTGCCAGCAGTTTATGGGGCAATGAGCAGTTCTTC. Its protein product is CASSLWGNEQFF.

The chain combines TRBV5-1 with TRBJ2-1; 11 bases are a match to TRBD2. Looked up from germline, CDR1 is SGHRS and CDR2 is YFSETQ. This CDR3 has 14 amino acids. The V and J ends lost 4 bases and 5 bases, in that order; junction bases with no gene match: 2. The DNA for the CDR3 is TGCGCCAGCAGCAAGGGACTAGCGGACAATGAGCAGTTCTTC. Amino acid sequence: CASSKGLADNEQFF.

Of note for this clonotype: A much larger clone lies one base from this, so it may be a read error. The chain has TRBV6-4 and TRBJ2-1; D possibly corresponds to TRBD2 (6 bases). The germline CDR1 and CDR2 sequences are MRHNA and SNTAGT. V lost 10 bases and J lost 7, with 17 bases in between. This CDR3 is 13 amino acids long. CDR3 residues: CATLLARGNEQFF. The CDR3 DNA is TGTGCCACCCTACTAGCAAGGGGTAATGAGCAGTTCTTC.

This clonotype was recorded many times. The chain employs TRBV4-1 and TRBJ2-1; D remains unclear. Germline values: CDR1 MGHRA, CDR2 YSYEKL. The CDR3 consists of 12 residues. The ends were cut back, 1 base at V and 7 bases at J, with 5 bases in the middle. The DNA for the CDR3 is TGCGCCAGCAGCCAAGTGGGGAATGAGCAGTTCTTC. Protein: CASSQVGNEQFF.

The rearrangement links TRBV15 to TRBJ2-1; no definite D call. The CDR3 covers 15 residues. Germline values: CDR1 LNHNV, CDR2 YYDKDF (reference sequence). Trimming removed 0 bases at V and 0 bases at J, with 6 bases between. CDR3 residues: CATSRDGLSYNEQFF. CDR3 bases: TGTGCCACCAGCAGAGATGGGCTCTCCTACAATGAGCAGTTCTTC.

The V and J genes are TRBV20-1 and TRBJ2-7; maybe TRBD2 (5 bases). This CDR3 is built from 14 residues. Trimming took 0 bases from V and 3 from J, leaving 12 bases between them. Germline V lookup: CDR1 DFQATT, CDR2 SNEGSKA (reference sequence). This CDR3 is CSARDLGRNYEQYF. Written as DNA, the CDR3 is TGCAGTGCTAGAGATTTGGGGAGAAACTACGAGCAGTACTTC.

This clonotype was seen ten or more times. CDR3 in DNA: TGTGCCAGCAGTGACTCGCGGGGGGGCACAGATACGCAGTATTTT. Translation gives CASSDSRGGTDTQYF. The chain combines TRBV6-4 with TRBJ2-3; TRBD2 matches 8 bases. The CDR3 contains 15 residues. CDR1 is MRHNA and CDR2 is SNTAGT in the germline V gene. V lost 0 bases to trimming and J lost 1 base; unmatched junction nucleotides: 0.

Concerning this clonotype: Mismatch with germline at one junction end may stem from a read error. The chain recombines TRBV10-3 with TRBJ1-3; weak D call: TRBD1 (5 bases). CDR1 and CDR2 (germline): ENHRY, SYGVKD. This CDR3 comprises 16 residues. The CDR3 protein is CAVTRGGEGPGNAIYF. The CDR3 region has the DNA TGTGCCGTCACAAGGGGAGGAGAGGGGCCTGGAAACGCCATATATTTT.